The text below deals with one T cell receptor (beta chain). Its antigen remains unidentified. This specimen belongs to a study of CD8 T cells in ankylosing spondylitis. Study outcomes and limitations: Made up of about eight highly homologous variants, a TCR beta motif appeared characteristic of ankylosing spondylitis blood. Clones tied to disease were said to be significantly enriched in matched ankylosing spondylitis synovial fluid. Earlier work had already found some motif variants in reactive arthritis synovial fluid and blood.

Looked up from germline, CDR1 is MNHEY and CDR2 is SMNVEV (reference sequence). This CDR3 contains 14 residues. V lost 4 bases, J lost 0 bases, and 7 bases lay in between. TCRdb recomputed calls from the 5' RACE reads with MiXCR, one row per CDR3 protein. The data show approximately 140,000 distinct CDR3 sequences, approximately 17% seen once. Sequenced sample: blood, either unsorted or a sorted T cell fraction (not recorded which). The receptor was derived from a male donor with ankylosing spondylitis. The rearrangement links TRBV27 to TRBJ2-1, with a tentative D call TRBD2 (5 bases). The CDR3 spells CASSSRGSYNEQFF. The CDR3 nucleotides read TGTGCCAGCAGTTCTCGGGGCTCCTACAATGAGCAGTTCTTC.